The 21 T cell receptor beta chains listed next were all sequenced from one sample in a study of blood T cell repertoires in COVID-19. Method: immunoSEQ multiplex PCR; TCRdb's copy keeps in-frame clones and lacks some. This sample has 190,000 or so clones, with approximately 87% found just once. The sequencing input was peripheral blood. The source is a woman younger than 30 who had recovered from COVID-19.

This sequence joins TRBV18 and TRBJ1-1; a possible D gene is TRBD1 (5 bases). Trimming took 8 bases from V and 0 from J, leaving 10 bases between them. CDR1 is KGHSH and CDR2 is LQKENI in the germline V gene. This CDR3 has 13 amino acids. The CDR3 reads CASRGQMNTEAFF. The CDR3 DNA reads TGTGCCAGCCGCGGACAAATGAACACTGAAGCTTTCTTT.

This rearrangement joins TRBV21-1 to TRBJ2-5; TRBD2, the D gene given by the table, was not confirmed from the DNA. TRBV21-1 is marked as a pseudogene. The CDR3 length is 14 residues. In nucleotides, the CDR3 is TGTGCCAGCAGCCCCCCCGGAACTAAAGAGACCCAGTACTTC. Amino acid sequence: CASSPPGTKETQYF.

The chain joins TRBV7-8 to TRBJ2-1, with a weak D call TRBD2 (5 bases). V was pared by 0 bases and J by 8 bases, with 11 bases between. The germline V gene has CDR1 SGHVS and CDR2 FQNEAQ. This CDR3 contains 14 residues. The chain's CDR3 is CASSLARGEYEQFF. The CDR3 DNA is TGTGCCAGCAGCTTAGCTCGGGGAGAGTATGAGCAGTTCTTC.

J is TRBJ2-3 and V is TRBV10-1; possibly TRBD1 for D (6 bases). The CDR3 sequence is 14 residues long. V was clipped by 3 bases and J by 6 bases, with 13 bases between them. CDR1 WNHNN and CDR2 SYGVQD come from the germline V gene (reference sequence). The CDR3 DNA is TGCGCCAGCAGTGACAGGGGTAAACTGGATACGCAGTATTTT. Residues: CASSDRGKLDTQYF.

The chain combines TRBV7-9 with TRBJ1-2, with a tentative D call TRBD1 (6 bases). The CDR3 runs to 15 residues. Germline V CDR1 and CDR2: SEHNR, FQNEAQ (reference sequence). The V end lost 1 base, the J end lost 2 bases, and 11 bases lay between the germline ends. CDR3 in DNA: TGTGCCAGCAGCTTAGGGGGGCGGGAGAACTATGGCTACACCTTC. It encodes CASSLGGRENYGYTF.

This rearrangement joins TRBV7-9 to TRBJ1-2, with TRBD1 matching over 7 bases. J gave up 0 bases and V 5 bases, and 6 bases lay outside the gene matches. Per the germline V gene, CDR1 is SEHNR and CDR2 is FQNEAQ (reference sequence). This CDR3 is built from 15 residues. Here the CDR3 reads CASSHDREANYGYTF. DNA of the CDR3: TGTGCCAGCAGCCACGACAGGGAGGCTAACTATGGCTACACCTTC.

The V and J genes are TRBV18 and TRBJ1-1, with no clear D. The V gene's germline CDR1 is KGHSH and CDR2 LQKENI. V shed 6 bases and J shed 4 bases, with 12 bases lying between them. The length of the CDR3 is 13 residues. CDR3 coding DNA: TGTGCCAGCTCTCTCCACGGAGGCACTGAAGCTTTCTTT. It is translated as CASSLHGGTEAFF.

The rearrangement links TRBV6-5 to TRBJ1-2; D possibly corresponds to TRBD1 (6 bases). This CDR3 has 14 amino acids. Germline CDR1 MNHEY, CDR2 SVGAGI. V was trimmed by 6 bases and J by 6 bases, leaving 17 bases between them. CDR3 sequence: CASRGGEGGHGYTF. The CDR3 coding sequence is TGTGCCAGCAGGGGAGGGGAGGGGGGCCATGGCTACACCTTC.

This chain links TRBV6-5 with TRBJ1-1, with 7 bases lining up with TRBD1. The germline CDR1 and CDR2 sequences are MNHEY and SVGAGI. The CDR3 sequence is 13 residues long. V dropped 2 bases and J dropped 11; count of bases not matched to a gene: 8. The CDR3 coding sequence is TGTGCCAGCAGTTACGGAACAGGGGTACGGGCTTTCTTT. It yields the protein CASSYGTGVRAFF.

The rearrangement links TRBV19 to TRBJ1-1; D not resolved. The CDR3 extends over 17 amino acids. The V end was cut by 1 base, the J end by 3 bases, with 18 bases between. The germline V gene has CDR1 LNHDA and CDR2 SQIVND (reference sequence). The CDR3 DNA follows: TGTGCCAGTAGTATAGTCGGTGCGGGTTACTCTCACACTGAAGCTTTCTTT. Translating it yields CASSIVGAGYSHTEAFF.

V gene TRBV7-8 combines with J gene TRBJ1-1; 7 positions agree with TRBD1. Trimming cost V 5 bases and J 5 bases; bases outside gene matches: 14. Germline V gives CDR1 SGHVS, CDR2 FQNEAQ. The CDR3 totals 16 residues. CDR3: CASSRGQEGRGTEAFF. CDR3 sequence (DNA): TGTGCCAGCAGCAGAGGACAGGAAGGTAGGGGGACTGAAGCTTTCTTT. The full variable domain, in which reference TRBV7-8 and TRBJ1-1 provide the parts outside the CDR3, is GAGVSQSPRYKVAKRGQDVALRCDPISGHVSLFWYQQALGQGPEFLTYFQNEAQLDKSGLPSDRFFAERPEGSVSTLKIQRTQQEDSAVYLCASSRGQEGRGTEAFFGQGTRLTVV.

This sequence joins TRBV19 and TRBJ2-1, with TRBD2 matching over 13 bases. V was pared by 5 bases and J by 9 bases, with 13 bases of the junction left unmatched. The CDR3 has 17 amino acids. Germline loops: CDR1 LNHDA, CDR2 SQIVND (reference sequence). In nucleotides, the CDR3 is TGTGCCAGTAGTCAAGTACCAACTAGCGGGAGGGCCCGTGAGCAGTTCTTC. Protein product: CASSQVPTSGRAREQFF.

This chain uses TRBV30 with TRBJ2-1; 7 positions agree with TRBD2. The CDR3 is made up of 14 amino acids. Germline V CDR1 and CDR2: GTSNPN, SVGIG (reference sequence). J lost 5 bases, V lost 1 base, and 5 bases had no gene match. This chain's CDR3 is CAWSASGNDNEQFF. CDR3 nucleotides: TGTGCCTGGAGTGCTAGCGGAAATGACAATGAGCAGTTCTTC.

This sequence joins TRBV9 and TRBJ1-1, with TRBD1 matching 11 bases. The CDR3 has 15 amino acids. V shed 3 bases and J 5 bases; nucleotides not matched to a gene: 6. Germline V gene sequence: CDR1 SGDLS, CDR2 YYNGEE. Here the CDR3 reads CASSERTGGRTEAFF. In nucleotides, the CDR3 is TGTGCCAGCAGCGAAAGGACAGGGGGCAGGACTGAAGCTTTCTTT.

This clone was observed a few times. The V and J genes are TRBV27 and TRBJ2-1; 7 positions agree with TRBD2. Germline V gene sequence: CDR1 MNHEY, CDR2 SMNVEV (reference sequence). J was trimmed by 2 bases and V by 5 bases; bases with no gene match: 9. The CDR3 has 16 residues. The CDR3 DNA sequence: TGTGCCAGCAGTCCCCTAACTAGCGCCACCTACAATGAGCAGTTCTTC. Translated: CASSPLTSATYNEQFF.

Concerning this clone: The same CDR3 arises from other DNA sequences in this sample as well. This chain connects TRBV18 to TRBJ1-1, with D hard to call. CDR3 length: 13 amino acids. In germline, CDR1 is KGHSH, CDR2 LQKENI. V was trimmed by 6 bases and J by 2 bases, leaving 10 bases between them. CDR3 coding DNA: TGTGCCAGCTCCCCGGGTCTAAACACTGAAGCTTTCTTT. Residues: CASSPGLNTEAFF.

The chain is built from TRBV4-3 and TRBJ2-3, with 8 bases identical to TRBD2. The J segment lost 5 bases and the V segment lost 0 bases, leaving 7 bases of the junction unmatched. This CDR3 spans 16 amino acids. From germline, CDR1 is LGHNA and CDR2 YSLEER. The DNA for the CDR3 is TGCGCCAGCAGCCAAGATAGAGCGGGGGAGGGAGATACGCAGTATTTT. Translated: CASSQDRAGEGDTQYF.

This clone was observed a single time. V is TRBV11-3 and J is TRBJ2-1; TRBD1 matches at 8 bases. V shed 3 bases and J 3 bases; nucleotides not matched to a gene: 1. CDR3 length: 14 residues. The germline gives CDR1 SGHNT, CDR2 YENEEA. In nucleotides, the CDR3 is TGTGCCAGCAGCTTCACAGGGGGCTACAATGAGCAGTTCTTC. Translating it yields CASSFTGGYNEQFF.

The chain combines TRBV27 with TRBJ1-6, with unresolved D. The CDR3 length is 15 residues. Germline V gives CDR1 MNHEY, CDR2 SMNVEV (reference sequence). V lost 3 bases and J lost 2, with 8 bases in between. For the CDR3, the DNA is TGTGCCAGCAGTTTCGGGGTACCCTATAATTCACCCCTCCACTTT. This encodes CASSFGVPYNSPLHF.

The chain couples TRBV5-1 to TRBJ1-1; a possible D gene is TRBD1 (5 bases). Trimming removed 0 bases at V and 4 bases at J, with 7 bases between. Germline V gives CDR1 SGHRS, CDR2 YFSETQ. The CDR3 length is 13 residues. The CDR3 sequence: CASSLVGATEAFF. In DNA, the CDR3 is TGCGCCAGCAGCTTGGTTGGGGCCACTGAAGCTTTCTTT.

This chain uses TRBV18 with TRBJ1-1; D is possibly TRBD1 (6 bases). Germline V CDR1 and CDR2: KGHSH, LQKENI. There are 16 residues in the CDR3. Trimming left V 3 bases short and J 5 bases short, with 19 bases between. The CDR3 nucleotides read TGTGCCAGCTCACCCCTCCGAAACCTACAGGGAACTGAAGCTTTCTTT. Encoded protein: CASSPLRNLQGTEAFF.